The 17 T cell receptor beta chains below were found in one sample sequenced in a study of beta chain features in type 1 diabetes. Broader study findings: The study found moderately but significantly shorter TCRB CDR3s in all four CD4+ subsets of Type 1 diabetes patients.

Sequencing targeted expressed TCRB transcripts, as all isolated RNA had been reverse transcribed. Method: immunoSEQ multiplex PCR; TCRdb's copy keeps in-frame clones and lacks some. The sample contains about 300,000 clones, less than 15% of which appear only once. These receptors have no known antigen. Sequencing was performed on naive CD4+ T cells from blood. These receptors were obtained from a woman between 18 and 29 years old with type 1 diabetes.

The chain links TRBV7-8 to TRBJ1-1; D may be TRBD1 (5 bases). The CDR3 has 14 residues. The germline V gene encodes CDR1 SGHVS and CDR2 FQNEAQ. Trimming cost V 1 base and J 8 bases, with 14 bases left between them. CDR3 sequence: CASSLVTGTPEAFF. In DNA, the CDR3 is TGTGCCAGCAGCTTAGTAACAGGAACTCCCGAAGCTTTCTTT.

This clone was seen a handful of times. The chain uses TRBV19 and TRBJ1-5; D remains unclear. Trimming took off 1 base at V and 4 bases at J, with 5 bases between the two ends. Germline assignment: CDR1 LNHDA and CDR2 SQIVND (reference sequence). This CDR3 comprises 13 residues. CDR3: CASSIVENQPQHF. DNA for the CDR3: TGTGCCAGTAGTATAGTGGAGAATCAGCCCCAGCATTTT.

CDR3 protein: CASSIGTGVGSNQPQHF. For the CDR3, the DNA is TGTGCCAGTAGTATCGGAACAGGGGTTGGCAGCAATCAGCCCCAGCATTTT. The genes are TRBV19 and TRBJ1-5; 7 bases fit TRBD1. J lost 1 base, V lost 3 bases, and 9 bases had no gene match. The CDR3 is 17 amino acids. The germline V gene encodes CDR1 LNHDA and CDR2 SQIVND (reference sequence).

A few counts support this clone. The genes are TRBV18 and TRBJ2-1, with 10 bases fitting TRBD2. V lost 1 base and J lost 4; bases outside the gene matches: 10. The CDR3 extends over 18 amino acids. Per the germline V gene, CDR1 is KGHSH and CDR2 is LQKENI. The CDR3 protein is CASSPLLASGSSYNEQFF. The CDR3 nucleotides read TGTGCCAGCTCACCACTCTTGGCTAGCGGGAGCTCTTACAATGAGCAGTTCTTC.

This clone was seen more than once but under ten times. CDR3 protein: CASSRTGGGGYTF. The CDR3 nucleotides are TGTGCCAGCAGTCGGACAGGGGGAGGAGGCTACACCTTC. The chain couples TRBV6-5 to TRBJ1-2, with TRBD1 matching over 10 bases. The V gene end was trimmed by 5 bases and the J gene end by 8 bases; junction bases not matched to a gene: 5. The germline CDR1 and CDR2 sequences are MNHEY and SVGAGI. The CDR3 has 13 amino acids.

The V call is TRBV28, the J call TRBJ2-1; 7 bases agree with TRBD1. Per the germline V gene, CDR1 is MDHEN and CDR2 is SYDVKM. This CDR3 is built from 15 residues. The ends lost 2 bases at V and 9 bases at J; junction bases unmatched: 10. The CDR3 DNA is TGTGCCAGCAGTTTACCCCACAGGGGTGCCGGTGAGCAGTTCTTC. Translating it yields CASSLPHRGAGEQFF.

V and J are TRBV30 and TRBJ1-2; D is unresolved. Germline CDR1 GTSNPN, CDR2 SVGIG (reference sequence). CDR3 length equals 15 residues. The ends were cut back, 0 bases at V and 4 bases at J, with 15 bases in the middle. Here the CDR3 DNA reads TGTGCCTGGAGTGTACGACGCGCGACAACCTATGGCTACACCTTC. Translating gives CAWSVRRATTYGYTF. The complete variable domain, with remaining parts taken from reference TRBV30 and TRBJ1-2, reads SQTIHQWPATLVQPVGSPLSLECTVEGTSNPNLYWYRQAAGRGLQLLFYSVGIGQISSEVPQNLSASRPQDRQFILSSKKLLLSDSGFYLCAWSVRRATTYGYTFGSGTRLTVV.

This clone was recorded a few times. This sequence joins TRBV5-4 and TRBJ2-1; 13 bases line up with TRBD2. The ends lost 3 bases at V and 5 bases at J; junction bases unmatched: 2. Germline V gene lookup returns CDR1 SGHNT and CDR2 YYREEE (reference sequence). The CDR3 totals 15 residues. The CDR3 sequence is CASSSGTSGNNEQFF. DNA for the CDR3: TGTGCCAGCAGCTCCGGGACTAGCGGGAACAATGAGCAGTTCTTC.

This sequence joins TRBV19 and TRBJ1-2; TRBD1 matches at 7 bases. Germline V gene sequence: CDR1 LNHDA, CDR2 SQIVND (reference sequence). V was clipped by 8 bases and J by 5 bases; unmatched bases: 14. The CDR3 extends over 15 amino acids. The CDR3 sequence is CASSTGRYWIYGYTF. The CDR3 DNA follows: TGTGCCAGTTCGACAGGGCGATATTGGATATATGGCTACACCTTC.

The sample holds a few counts of this clone. The chain recombines TRBV6-6 with TRBJ2-7, with TRBD2 as a possible D gene (5 bases). CDR1 is MNHNY and CDR2 is SVGAGI in the germline V gene (reference sequence). V lost 2 bases to trimming and J lost 0 bases, with 8 bases between them. This CDR3 is 14 amino acids long. The CDR3 DNA sequence: TGTGCCAGCAGTTACGCGGGTCGCTCCTACGAGCAGTACGTC. It encodes CASSYAGRSYEQYV.

This clone was found a few times. Different DNA sequences within this sample yield the same CDR3. The chain is built from TRBV7-3 and TRBJ2-1; D is unresolved. There are 13 residues in the CDR3. V was cut by 2 bases and J by 5 bases, with 7 bases left in between. Germline V gene data show CDR1 as SGHTA and CDR2 as FQGTGA. CDR3 residues: CASSLGRNNEQFF. CDR3 in DNA: TGTGCCAGCAGCTTAGGCAGGAACAATGAGCAGTTCTTC.

The CDR3 sequence is CASSIGGGNTEAFF. CDR3 nucleotide sequence: TGTGCCAGTAGTATAGGAGGGGGGAACACTGAAGCTTTCTTT. V usage is TRBV19 and J usage is TRBJ1-1; D perhaps matches TRBD1 (6 bases). This CDR3 region has 14 residues. V was pared by 1 base and J by 1 base, with 7 bases between. CDR1 is LNHDA, CDR2 SQIVND, per germline (reference sequence).

This clone was detected only a few times. This chain joins TRBV30 and TRBJ2-5; D gene uncertain. Looked up from germline, CDR1 is GTSNPN and CDR2 is SVGIG (reference sequence). The V end was cut by 4 bases, the J end by 4 bases, with 7 bases between. The CDR3 has 11 amino acids. The CDR3 DNA reads as TGTGCCTGGACCGGTACAGAGACCCAGTACTTC. Encoded protein: CAWTGTETQYF.

In this sample, this clone turned up a few times. The chain combines TRBV27 with TRBJ2-5; no firm D call. Germline CDR1 is MNHEY and CDR2 is SMNVEV (reference sequence). The germline V and J ends were trimmed by 7 bases and 3 bases, with 12 bases remaining between them. This CDR3 region has 13 residues. The CDR3 DNA sequence: TGTGCCAGCACACGAGGCCCGAAAGAGACCCAGTACTTC. Its protein is CASTRGPKETQYF.

The rearrangement links TRBV5-5 to TRBJ2-4; D is perhaps TRBD1 (5 bases). CDR3 size: 15 residues. Trimming took 1 base from V and 3 from J, leaving 11 bases between them. Germline CDR1 and CDR2: SGHKS and YYEKEE (reference sequence). The chain's CDR3 is CASSLFDRVKNIQYF. Written as DNA, the CDR3 is TGTGCCAGCAGCTTGTTTGACAGAGTCAAAAACATTCAGTACTTC.

This clone was counted only a few times. The CDR3 DNA reads TGCAGCGCGACTTGGGGACTCTTGAACACTGAAGCTTTCTTT. It codes for CSATWGLLNTEAFF. The chain is built from TRBV29-1 and TRBJ1-1, with D maybe TRBD1 (5 bases). Germline loops: CDR1 SQVTM, CDR2 ANQGSEA. The ends were cut back, 7 bases at V and 0 bases at J, with 15 bases in the middle. This CDR3 spans 14 amino acids.

The genes are TRBV29-1 and TRBJ1-4; 9 bases map to TRBD1. Germline V gene sequence: CDR1 SQVTM, CDR2 ANQGSEA. This CDR3 region has 13 residues. The V segment lost 7 bases and the J segment 7 bases; nucleotides outside the gene matches: 7. The CDR3 here is CSARQGGGEKLFF. In nucleotides, the CDR3 is TGCAGCGCGCGACAGGGGGGGGGTGAAAAACTGTTTTTT.